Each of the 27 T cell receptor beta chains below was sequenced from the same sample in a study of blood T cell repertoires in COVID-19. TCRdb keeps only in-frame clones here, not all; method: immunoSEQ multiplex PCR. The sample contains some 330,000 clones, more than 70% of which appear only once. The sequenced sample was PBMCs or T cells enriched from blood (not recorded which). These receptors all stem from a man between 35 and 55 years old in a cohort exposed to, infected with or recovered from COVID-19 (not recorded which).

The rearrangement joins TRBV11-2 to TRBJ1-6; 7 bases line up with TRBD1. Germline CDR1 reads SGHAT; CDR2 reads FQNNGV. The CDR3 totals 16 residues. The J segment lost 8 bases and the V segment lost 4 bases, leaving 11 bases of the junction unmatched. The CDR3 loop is CASSSEKGQIYSPLHF. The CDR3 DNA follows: TGTGCCAGCAGCTCTGAAAAGGGACAGATTTATTCACCCCTCCACTTT.

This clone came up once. In DNA, the CDR3 is TGTGCCAGCAGTGAACCGGGCCAGGGGGGTAACTATGGCTACACCTTC. Translating it yields CASSEPGQGGNYGYTF. The chain carries TRBV6-1 and TRBJ1-2; 7 bases fit TRBD1. In germline, CDR1 is MNHNS, CDR2 SASEGT. The CDR3 runs 16 residues. The junction had 7 bases not matched to a gene; V was cut back by 2 bases and J by 1 base.

The DNA for the CDR3 is TGTGCCAGTATAGGTAGCGGGAGGCTTTACAATGAGCAGTTCTTC. Protein product: CASIGSGRLYNEQFF. This chain uses TRBV19 with TRBJ2-1; 10 bases fit TRBD2. The CDR3 runs to 15 residues. The J segment lost 4 bases and the V segment lost 7 bases, leaving 7 bases of the junction unmatched. In germline, CDR1 is LNHDA, CDR2 SQIVND (reference sequence).

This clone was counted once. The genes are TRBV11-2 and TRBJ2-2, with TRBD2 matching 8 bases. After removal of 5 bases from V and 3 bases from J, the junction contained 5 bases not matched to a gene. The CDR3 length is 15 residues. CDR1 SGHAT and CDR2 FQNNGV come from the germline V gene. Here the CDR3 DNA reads TGTGCCAGCAGCCCGGGGACTAGTGACACCGGGGAGCTGTTTTTT. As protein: CASSPGTSDTGELFF.

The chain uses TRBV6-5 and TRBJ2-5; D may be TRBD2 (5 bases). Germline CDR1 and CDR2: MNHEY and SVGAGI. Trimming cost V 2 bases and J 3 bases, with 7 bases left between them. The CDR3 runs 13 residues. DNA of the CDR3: TGTGCCAGCAGTTACGTGAGGGAAGAGACCCAGTACTTC. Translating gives CASSYVREETQYF.

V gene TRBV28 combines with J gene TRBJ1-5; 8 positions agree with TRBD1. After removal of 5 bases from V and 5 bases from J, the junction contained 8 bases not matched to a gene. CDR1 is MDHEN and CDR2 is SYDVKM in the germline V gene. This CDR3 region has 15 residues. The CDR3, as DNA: TGTGCCAGCAGTCGAGGGGACAGGACCTATCAGCCCCAGCATTTT. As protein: CASSRGDRTYQPQHF.

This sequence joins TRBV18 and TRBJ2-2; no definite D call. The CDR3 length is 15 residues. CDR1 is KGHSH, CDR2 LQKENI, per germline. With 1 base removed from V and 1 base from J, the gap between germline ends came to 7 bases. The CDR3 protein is CASSPLHQNTGELFF. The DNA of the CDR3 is TGTGCCAGCTCACCACTACACCAGAACACCGGGGAGCTGTTTTTT.

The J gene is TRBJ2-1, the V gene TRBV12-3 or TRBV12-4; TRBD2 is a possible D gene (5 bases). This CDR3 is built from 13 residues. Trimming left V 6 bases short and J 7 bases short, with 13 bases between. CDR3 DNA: TGTGCCAGCAGACGCAGGAGCGGAAATGAGCAGTTCTTC. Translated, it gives CASRRRSGNEQFF.

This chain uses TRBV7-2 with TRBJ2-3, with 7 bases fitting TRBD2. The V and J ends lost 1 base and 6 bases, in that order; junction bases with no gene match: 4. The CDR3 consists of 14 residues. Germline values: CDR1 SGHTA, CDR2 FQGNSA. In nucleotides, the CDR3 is TGTGCCAGCAGCTTAGTAGCGGGTATCGATACGCAGTATTTT. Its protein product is CASSLVAGIDTQYF.

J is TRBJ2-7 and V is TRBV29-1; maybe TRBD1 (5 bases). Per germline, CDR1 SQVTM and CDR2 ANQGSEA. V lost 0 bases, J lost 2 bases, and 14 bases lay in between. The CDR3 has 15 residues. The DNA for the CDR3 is TGCAGCGTTGAAGATTTCCAGGGCCACCCCTACGAGCAGTACTTC. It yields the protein CSVEDFQGHPYEQYF.

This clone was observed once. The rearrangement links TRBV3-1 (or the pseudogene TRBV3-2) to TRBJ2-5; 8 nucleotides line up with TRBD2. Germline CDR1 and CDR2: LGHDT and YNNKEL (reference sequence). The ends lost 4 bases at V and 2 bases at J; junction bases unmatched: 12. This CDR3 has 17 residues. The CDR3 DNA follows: TGTGCCAGCAGCCTCTTGGGGGGCGGGAGGCGGCAAGAGACCCAGTACTTC. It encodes CASSLLGGGRRQETQYF.

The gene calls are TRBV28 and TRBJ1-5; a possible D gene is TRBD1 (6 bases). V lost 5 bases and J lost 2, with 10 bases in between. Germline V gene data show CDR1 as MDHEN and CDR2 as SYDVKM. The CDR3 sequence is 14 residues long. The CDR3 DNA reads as TGTGCCAGCAGTAGGGGGTACGGCAATCAGCCCCAGCATTTT. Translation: CASSRGYGNQPQHF.

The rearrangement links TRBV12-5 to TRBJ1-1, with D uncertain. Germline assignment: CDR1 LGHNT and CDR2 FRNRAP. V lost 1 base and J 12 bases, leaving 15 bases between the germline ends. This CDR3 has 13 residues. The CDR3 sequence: CASGLGPFSGTFF. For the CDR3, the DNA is TGTGCTAGTGGTTTGGGGCCCTTCTCCGGGACTTTCTTT.

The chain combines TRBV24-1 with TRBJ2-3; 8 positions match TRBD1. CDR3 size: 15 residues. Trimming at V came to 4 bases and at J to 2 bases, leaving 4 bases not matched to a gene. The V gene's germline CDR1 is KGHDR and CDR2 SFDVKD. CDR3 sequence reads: CATSDPQGATDTQYF. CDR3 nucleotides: TGTGCCACCAGTGACCCCCAGGGGGCCACAGATACGCAGTATTTT.

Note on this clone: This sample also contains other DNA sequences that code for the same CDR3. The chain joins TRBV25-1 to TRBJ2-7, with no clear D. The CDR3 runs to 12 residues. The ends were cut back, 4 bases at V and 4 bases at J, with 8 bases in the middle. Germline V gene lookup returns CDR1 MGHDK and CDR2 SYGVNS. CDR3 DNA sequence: TGTGCCAGCAGTGCCACAGTTTACGAGCAGTACTTC. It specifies CASSATVYEQYF.

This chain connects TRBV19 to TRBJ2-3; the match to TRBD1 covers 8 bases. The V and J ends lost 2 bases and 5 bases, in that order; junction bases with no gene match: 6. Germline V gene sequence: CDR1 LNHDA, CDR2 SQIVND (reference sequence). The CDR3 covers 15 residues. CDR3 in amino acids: CASSITDRVRDTQYF. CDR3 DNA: TGTGCCAGTAGTATAACGGACAGGGTGCGAGATACGCAGTATTTT. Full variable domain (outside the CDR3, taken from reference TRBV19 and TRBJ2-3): DGGITQSPKYLFRKEGQNVTLSCEQNLNHDAMYWYRQDPGQGLRLIYYSQIVNDFQKGDIAEGYSVSREKKESFPLTVTSAQKNPTAFYLCASSITDRVRDTQYFGPGTRLTVL.

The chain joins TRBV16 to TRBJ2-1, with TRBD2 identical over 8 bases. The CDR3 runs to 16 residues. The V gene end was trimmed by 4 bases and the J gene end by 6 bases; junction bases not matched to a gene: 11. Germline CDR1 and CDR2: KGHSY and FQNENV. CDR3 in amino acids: CASSPYGTREGNEQFF. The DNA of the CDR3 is TGTGCCAGCAGCCCTTACGGGACTAGAGAGGGCAATGAGCAGTTCTTC. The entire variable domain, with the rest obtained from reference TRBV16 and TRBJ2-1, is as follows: GEEVAQTPKHLVRGEGQKAKLYCAPIKGHSYVFWYQQVLKNEFKFLISFQNENVFDETGMPKERFSAKCLPNSPCSLEIQATKLEDSAVYFCASSPYGTREGNEQFFGPGTRLTVL.

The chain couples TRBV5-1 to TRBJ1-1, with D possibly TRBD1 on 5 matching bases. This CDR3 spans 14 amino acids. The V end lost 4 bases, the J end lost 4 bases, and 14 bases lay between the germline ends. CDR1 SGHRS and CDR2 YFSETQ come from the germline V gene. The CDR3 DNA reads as TGCGCCAGCAGCACTCGGGGAGGGACCACTGAAGCTTTCTTT. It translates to CASSTRGGTTEAFF.

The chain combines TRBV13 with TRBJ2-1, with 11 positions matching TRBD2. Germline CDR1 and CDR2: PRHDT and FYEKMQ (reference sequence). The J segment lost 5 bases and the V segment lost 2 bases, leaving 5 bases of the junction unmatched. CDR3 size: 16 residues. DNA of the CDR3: TGTGCCAGCAGCTTACTACTAGCGGGAGACAACAATGAGCAGTTCTTC. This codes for CASSLLLAGDNNEQFF.

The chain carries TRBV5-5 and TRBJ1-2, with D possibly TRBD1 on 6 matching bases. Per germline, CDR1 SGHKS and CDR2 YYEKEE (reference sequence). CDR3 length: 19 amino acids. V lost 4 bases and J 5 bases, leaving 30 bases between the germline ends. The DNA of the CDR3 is TGTGCCAGCAGCCCCGGACAGCTTTCGACAAGCGGTAGGGCTTATGGCTACACCTTC. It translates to CASSPGQLSTSGRAYGYTF.

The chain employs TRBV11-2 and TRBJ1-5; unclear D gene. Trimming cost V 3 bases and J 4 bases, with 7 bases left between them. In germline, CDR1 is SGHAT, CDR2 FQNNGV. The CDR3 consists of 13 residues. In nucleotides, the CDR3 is TGTGCCAGCAGCTTTTCTTCTAATCAGCCCCAGCATTTT. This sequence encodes CASSFSSNQPQHF.

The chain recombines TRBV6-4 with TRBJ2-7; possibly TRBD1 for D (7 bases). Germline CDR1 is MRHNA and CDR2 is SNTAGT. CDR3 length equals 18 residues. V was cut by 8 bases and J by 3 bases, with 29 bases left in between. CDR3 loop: CASETGRPYLLQSYEQYF. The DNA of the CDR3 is TGTGCCAGCGAGACAGGGAGGCCTTATTTGCTTCAAAGCTACGAGCAGTACTTC.

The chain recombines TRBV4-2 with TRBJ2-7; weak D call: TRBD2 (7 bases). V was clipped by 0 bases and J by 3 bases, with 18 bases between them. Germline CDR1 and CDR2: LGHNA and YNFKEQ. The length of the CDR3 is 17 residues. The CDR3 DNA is TGTGCCAGCAGCCAAGATCCCCGAACGGGGGGCAGCTACGAGCAGTACTTC. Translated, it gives CASSQDPRTGGSYEQYF.

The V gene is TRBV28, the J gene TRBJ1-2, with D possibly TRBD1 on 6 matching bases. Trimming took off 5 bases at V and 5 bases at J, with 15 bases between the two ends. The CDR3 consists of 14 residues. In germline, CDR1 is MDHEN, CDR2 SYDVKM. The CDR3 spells CASSTTGTPYGYTF. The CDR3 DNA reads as TGTGCCAGCAGTACCACCGGGACACCTTATGGCTACACCTTC.

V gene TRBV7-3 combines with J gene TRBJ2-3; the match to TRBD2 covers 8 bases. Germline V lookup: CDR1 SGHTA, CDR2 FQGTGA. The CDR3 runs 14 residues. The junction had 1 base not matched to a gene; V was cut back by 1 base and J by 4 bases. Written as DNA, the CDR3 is TGTGCCAGCAGCTTAAACGGGGGGGCAGATACGCAGTATTTT. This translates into CASSLNGGADTQYF.

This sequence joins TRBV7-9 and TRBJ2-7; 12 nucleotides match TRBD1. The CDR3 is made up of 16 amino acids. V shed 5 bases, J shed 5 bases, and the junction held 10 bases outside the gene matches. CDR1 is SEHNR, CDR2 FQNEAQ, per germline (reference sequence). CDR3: CASSQWGDRGLHEQYF. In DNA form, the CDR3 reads TGTGCCAGCAGCCAGTGGGGGGACAGGGGGCTACACGAGCAGTACTTC. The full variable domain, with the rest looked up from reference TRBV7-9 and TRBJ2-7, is DTGVSQNPRHKITKRGQNVTFRCDPISEHNRLYWYRQTLGQGPEFLTYFQNEAQLEKSRLLSDRFSAERPKGSFSTLEIQRTEQGDSAMYLCASSQWGDRGLHEQYFGPGTRLTVT.

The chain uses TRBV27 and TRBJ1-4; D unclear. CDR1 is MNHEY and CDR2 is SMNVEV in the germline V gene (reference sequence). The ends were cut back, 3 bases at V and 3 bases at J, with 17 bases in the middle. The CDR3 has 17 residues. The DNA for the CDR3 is TGTGCCAGCAGTTTTCAAGCGCACCCCTGGGCTAATGAAAAACTGTTTTTT. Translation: CASSFQAHPWANEKLFF.